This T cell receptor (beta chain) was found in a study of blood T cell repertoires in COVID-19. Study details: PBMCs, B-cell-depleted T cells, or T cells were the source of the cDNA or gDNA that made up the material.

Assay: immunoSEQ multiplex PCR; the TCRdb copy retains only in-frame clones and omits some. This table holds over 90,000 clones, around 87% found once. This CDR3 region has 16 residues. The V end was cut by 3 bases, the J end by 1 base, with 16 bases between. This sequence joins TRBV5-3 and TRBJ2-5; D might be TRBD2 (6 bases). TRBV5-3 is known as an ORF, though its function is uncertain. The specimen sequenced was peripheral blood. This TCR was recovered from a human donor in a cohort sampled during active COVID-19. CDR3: CARSSHGGEGQETQYF. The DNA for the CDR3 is TGTGCCAGAAGCTCGCACGGGGGTGAGGGCCAAGAGACCCAGTACTTC.